The present TCR beta chain was sequenced within a study of T cell responses to AZD1222 COVID-19 vaccine. The protocol was immunoSEQ multiplex PCR, while the TCRdb copy is restricted to in-frame clones and leaves out a portion. The table shows some 170,000 clones, with 92% occurring only once. Remarks on this clone: The antigen is unknown.

Trimming shortened V by 3 bases and J by 1 base, and 11 bases separated the two germline ends. Germline V gene lookup returns CDR1 SGDLS and CDR2 YYNGEE. The length of the CDR3 is 15 residues. Broader study findings: The study identified only five to seven AZD1222 recipients as seropositive at baseline. Clonal diversity was possibly underestimated; the donors were predominantly white British and more often female. Sampled repertoires all dated from after the peak T cell response.

The sequencing used peripheral blood, collected on day 0 of MenACWY control vaccination. The rearrangement links TRBV9 to TRBJ1-5; D possibly corresponds to TRBD1 (6 bases). The clonotype was recovered from an adult in good health. The CDR3 nucleotides read TGTGCCAGCAGCGCCGGGGGCGCGAGCAATCAGCCCCAGCATTTT. This translates into CASSAGGASNQPQHF.